The source of this T cell receptor beta chain is a study of control samples from healthy donors and cancer patients. The CDR3 spans 15 residues. Germline loops: CDR1 SGHTA, CDR2 FQGNSA. Trimming at V came to 5 bases and at J to 3 bases, leaving 7 bases not matched to a gene. Here immunoSEQ multiplex PCR was the method, and the copy in TCRdb shows in-frame clones only, minus some. Of around 55,000 clones in the sample, 95% to 96% were seen once. What was sequenced was blood. The clonotype was recovered from a woman aged 18-29 years in good health. The chain employs TRBV7-2 and TRBJ1-2, with TRBD1 matching over 9 bases. The CDR3 reads CASSPDRGDYYGYTF. CDR3 DNA sequence: TGTGCCAGCAGCCCGGACAGGGGCGACTACTATGGCTACACCTTC.